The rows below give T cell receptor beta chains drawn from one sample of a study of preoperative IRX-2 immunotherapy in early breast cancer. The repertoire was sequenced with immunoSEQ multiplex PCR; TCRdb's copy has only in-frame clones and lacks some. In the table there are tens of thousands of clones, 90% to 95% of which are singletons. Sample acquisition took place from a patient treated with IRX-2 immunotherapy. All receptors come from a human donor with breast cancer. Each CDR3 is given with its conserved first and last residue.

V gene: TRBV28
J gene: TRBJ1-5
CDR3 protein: CASTIGQGAKPQHF

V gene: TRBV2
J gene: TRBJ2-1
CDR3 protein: CASRRGQIGNEQFF

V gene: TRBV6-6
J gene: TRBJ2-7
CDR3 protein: CASASGSYEQYF

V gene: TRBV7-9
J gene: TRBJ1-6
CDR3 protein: CASSLVAQGGNSPLHF

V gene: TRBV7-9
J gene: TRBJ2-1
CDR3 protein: CASSSRDREFF

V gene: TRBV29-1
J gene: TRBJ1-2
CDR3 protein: CSTSDYGYTF

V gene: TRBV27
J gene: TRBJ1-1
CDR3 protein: CASSLSGPTEAFF

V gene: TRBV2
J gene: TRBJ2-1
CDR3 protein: CASSGTSGVNEQFF

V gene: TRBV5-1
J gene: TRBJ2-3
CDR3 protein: CASRMGATTDTQYF

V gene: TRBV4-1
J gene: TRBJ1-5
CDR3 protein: CASSRVGQYQPQHF

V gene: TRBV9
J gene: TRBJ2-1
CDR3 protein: CASSASGDSYNEQFF

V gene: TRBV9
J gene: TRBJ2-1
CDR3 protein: CASSRTSGNEQFF

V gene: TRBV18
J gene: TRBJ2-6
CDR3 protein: CASSPQGGGANVLTF

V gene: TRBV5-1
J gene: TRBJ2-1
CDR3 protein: CASSLRSDLRSNEQFF